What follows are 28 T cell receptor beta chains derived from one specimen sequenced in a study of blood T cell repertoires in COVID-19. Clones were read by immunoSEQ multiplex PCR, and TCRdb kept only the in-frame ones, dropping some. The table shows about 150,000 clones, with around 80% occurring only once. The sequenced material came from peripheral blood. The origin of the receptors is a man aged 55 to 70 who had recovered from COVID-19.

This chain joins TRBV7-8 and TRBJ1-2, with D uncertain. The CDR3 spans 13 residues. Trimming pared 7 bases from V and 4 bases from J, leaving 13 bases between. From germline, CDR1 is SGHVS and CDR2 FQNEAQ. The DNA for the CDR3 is TGTGCCAGCACCGTCAATCGGTTCTATGGCTACACCTTC. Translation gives CASTVNRFYGYTF.

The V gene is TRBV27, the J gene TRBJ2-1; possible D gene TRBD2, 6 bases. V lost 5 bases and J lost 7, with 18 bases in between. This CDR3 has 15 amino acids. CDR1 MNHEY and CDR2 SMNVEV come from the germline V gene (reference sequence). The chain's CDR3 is CASSPIRVRGNEQFF. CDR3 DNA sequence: TGTGCCAGCAGTCCCATTCGGGTACGGGGGAATGAGCAGTTCTTC.

The CDR3: CASSLGAGEQYEQYF. The CDR3, as DNA: TGTGCCAGCAGCTTGGGGGCGGGGGAGCAGTACGAGCAGTACTTC. The genes are TRBV5-4 and TRBJ2-7; TRBD2 agrees at 7 bases. The CDR3 length is 15 residues. Germline CDR1 is SGHNT and CDR2 is YYREEE (reference sequence). Losses at the gene ends were 0 bases for V and 4 bases for J; bases not matched to a gene: 7.

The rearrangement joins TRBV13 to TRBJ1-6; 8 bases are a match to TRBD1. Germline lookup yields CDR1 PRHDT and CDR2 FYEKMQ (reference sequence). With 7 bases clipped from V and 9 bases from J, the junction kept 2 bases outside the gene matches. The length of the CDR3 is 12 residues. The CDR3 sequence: CASNDRGSPLHF. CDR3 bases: TGTGCCAGCAACGACAGGGGTTCACCCCTCCACTTT.

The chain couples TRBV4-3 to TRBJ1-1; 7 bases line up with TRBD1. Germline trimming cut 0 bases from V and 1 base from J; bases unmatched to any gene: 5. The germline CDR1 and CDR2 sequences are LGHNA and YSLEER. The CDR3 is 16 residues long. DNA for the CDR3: TGCGCCAGCAGCCAAGAAGTAGGGACAGCGAACACTGAAGCTTTCTTT. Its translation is CASSQEVGTANTEAFF.

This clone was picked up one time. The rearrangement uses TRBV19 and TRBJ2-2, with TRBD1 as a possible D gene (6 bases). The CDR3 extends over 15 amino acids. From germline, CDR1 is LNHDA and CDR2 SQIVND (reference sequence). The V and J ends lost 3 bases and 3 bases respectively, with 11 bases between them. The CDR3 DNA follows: TGTGCCAGTAGTATCGTACAGGGAGACACCGGGGAGCTGTTTTTT. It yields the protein CASSIVQGDTGELFF.

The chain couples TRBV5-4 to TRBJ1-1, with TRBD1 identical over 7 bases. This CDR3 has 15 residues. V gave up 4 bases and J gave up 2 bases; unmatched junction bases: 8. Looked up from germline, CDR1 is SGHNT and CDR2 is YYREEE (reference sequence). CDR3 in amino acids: CASSRPQGLNTEAFF. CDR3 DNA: TGTGCCAGCAGCCGCCCACAGGGGCTTAACACTGAAGCTTTCTTT.

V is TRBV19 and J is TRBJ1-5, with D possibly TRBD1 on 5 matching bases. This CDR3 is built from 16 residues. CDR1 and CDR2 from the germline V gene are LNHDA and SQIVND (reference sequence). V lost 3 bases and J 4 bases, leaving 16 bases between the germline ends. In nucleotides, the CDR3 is TGTGCCAGTAGTATTGGCCCAGGGTTGGAAAATCAGCCCCAGCATTTT. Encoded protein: CASSIGPGLENQPQHF.

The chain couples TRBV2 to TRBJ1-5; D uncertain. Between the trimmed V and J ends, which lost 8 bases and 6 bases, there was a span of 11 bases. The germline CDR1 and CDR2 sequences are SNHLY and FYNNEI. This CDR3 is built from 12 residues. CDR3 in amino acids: CASGPTGQPQHF. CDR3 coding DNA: TGTGCCAGCGGTCCTACTGGTCAGCCCCAGCATTTT.

The CDR3 coding sequence is TGTGCCAGTAGTCCGAGACAGGGGACAACTAATGAAAAACTGTTTTTT. Translated: CASSPRQGTTNEKLFF. The chain combines TRBV19 with TRBJ1-4; 8 bases are a match to TRBD1. J was trimmed by 0 bases and V by 5 bases; bases with no gene match: 5. Germline CDR1 reads LNHDA; CDR2 reads SQIVND (reference sequence). The CDR3 contains 16 residues.

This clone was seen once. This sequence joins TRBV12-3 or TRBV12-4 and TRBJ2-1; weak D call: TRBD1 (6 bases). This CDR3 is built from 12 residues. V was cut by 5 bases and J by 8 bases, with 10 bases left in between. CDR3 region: CASSQGTHEQFF. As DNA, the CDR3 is TGTGCCAGCAGTCAGGGGACCCATGAGCAGTTCTTC.

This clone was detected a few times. This CDR3 is CASSPGSRGVSPLHF. The DNA of the CDR3 is TGTGCCAGCAGTCCCGGAAGCCGGGGGGTTTCACCCCTCCACTTT. The chain carries TRBV28 and TRBJ1-6, with a tentative D call TRBD1 (5 bases). Deletions cut 5 bases from V and 9 bases from J, with 17 bases between. The CDR3 has 15 residues. CDR1 and CDR2 from the germline V gene are MDHEN and SYDVKM. Looking up the rest from reference TRBV28 and TRBJ1-6 gives the full variable domain: DVKVTQSSRYLVKRTGEKVFLECVQDMDHENMFWYRQDPGLGLRLIYFSYDVKMKEKGDIPEGYSVSREKKERFSLILESASTNQTSMYLCASSPGSRGVSPLHFGNGTRLTVT.

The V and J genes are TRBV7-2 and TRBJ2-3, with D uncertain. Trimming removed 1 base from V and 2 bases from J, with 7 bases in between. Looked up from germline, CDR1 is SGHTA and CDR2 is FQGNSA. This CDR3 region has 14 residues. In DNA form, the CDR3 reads TGTGCCAGCAGCTTAGGAGGCCACACAGATACGCAGTATTTT. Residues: CASSLGGHTDTQYF.

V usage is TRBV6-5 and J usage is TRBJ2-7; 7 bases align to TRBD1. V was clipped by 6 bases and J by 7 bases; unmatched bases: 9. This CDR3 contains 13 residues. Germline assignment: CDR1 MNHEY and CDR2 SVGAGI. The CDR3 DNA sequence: TGTGCCAGCAGAGTGGACAGGCCCGGGGAGCAGTACTTC. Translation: CASRVDRPGEQYF.

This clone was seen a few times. CDR3 coding DNA: TGTGCCTGGAGTGTGGGGGGGAGCAGGGCCAACGTCCTGACTTTC. It specifies CAWSVGGSRANVLTF. J is TRBJ2-6 and V is TRBV30, with 7 positions matching TRBD2. Germline CDR1 GTSNPN, CDR2 SVGIG (reference sequence). The CDR3 is made up of 15 amino acids. Trimming took 0 bases from V and 5 from J; bases not matched to a gene: 4.

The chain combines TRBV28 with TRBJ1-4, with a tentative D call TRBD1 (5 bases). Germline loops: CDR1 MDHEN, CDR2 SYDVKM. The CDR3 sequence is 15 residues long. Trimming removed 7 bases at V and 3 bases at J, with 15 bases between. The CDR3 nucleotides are TGTGCCAGCACACCTGGGGGGAACCCTAATGAAAAACTGTTTTTT. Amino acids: CASTPGGNPNEKLFF.

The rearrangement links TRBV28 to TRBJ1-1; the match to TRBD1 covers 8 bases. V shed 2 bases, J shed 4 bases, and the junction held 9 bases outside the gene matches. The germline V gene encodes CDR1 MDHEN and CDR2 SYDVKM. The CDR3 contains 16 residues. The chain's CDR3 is CASSLAWSGGRTEAFF. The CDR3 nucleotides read TGTGCCAGCAGTTTAGCGTGGTCAGGGGGCCGCACTGAAGCTTTCTTT.

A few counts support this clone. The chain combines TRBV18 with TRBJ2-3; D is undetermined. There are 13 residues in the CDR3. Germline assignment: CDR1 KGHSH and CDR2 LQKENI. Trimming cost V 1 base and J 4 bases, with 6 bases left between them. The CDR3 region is CASSPRQSDTQYF. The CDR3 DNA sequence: TGTGCCAGCTCACCACGCCAGTCAGATACGCAGTATTTT.

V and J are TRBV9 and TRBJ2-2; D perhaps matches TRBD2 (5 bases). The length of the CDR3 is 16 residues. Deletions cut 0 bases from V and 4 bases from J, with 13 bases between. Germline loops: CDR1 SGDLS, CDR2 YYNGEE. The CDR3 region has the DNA TGTGCCAGCAGCGTAGGTTCTAGCCTTGCCACCGGGGAGCTGTTTTTT. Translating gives CASSVGSSLATGELFF.

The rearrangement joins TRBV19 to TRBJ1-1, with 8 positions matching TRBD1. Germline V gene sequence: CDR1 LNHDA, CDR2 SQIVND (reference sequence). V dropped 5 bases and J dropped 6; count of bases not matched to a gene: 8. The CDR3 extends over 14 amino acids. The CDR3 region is CASSVRQGQPEAFF. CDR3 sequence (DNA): TGTGCCAGTAGTGTGAGACAGGGGCAGCCTGAAGCTTTCTTT.

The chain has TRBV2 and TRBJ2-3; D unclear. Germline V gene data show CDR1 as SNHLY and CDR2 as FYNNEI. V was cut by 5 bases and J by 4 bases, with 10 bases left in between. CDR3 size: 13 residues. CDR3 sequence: CASSRRLADTQYF. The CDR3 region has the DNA TGTGCCAGCAGTCGCAGACTCGCAGATACGCAGTATTTT.

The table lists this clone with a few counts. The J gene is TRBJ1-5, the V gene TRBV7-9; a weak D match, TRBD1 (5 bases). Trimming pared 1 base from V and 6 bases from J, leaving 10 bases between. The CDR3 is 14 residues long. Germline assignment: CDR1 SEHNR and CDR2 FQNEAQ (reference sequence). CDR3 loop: CASSLEGATQPQHF. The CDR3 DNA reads TGTGCCAGCAGCTTAGAAGGGGCGACTCAGCCCCAGCATTTT.

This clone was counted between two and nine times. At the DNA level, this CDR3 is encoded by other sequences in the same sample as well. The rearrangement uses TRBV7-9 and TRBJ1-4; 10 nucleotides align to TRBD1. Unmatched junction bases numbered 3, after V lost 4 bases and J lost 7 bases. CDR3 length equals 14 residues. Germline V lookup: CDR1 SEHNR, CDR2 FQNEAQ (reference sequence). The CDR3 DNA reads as TGTGCCAGCAGCTCGGGACAGGGGCGTGAAAAACTGTTTTTT. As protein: CASSSGQGREKLFF.

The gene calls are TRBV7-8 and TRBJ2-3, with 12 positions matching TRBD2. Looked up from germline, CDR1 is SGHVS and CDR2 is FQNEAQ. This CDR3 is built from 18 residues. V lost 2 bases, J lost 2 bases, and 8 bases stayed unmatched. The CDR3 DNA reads TGTGCCAGCAGCTTATCACTAGCGGGGGGCGGGGACACAGATACGCAGTATTTT. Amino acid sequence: CASSLSLAGGGDTDTQYF.

CDR3 sequence: CASSLVQGARYEQYF. In DNA, the CDR3 is TGCGCCAGCAGCTTGGTGCAGGGGGCGCGGTACGAGCAGTACTTC. The chain employs TRBV5-1 and TRBJ2-7, with 8 positions matching TRBD1. Trimming removed 0 bases from V and 4 bases from J; junction bases left unmatched: 6. CDR3 size: 15 residues. Germline CDR1 reads SGHRS; CDR2 reads YFSETQ.

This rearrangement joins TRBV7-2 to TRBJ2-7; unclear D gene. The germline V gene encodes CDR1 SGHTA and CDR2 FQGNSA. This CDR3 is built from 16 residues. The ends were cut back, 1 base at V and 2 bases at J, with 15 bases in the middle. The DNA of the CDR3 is TGTGCCAGCAGCTTAGTCAGATCATCGTATACCTACGAGCAGTACTTC. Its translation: CASSLVRSSYTYEQYF.

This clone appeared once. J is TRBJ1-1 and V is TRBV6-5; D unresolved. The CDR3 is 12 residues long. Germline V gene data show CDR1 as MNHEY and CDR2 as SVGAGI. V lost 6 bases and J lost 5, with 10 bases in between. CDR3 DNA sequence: TGTGCCAGCAGCTACGCAGGAACTGAAGCTTTCTTT. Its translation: CASSYAGTEAFF.

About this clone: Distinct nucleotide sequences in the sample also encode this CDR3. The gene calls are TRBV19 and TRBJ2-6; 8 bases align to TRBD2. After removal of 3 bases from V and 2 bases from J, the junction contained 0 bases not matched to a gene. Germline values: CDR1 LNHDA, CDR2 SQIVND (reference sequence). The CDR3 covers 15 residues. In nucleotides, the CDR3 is TGTGCCAGTAGTATTAGCGGGGCTGGGGCCAACGTCCTGACTTTC. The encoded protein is CASSISGAGANVLTF.